This TCR beta chain was sequenced during a study of blood T cell repertoires in COVID-19. For the study at large: The United States, Italy and Spain were the sources of the acute and convalescent COVID-19 samples. From T cells, B-cell-depleted T cells, or PBMCs came the material, which was cDNA or gDNA.

The table lists this clone with a count of one. The authors' processing: From reference gene primer amplification, estimates of nucleated cell counts were derived. Method: immunoSEQ multiplex PCR; TCRdb's copy keeps in-frame clones and lacks some. V, J and clone size are those of that table, while D and trimming were read from the DNA. The data show tens of thousands of clones, roughly nine tenths seen once. The CDR3 totals 14 residues. Germline CDR1 reads SNHLY; CDR2 reads FYNNEI. With 6 bases removed from V and 5 bases from J, the gap between germline ends came to 16 bases. This sequence was found in a man older than 75 with acute or convalescent COVID-19. Specimen: peripheral blood. V gene TRBV2 combines with J gene TRBJ2-5; the D gene is possibly TRBD2 (6 bases). CDR3 sequence (DNA): TGTGCCAGCAGCGTGACTAGGGGACGGGAGACCCAGTACTTC. Translating it yields CASSVTRGRETQYF.